The 12 T cell receptor beta chains presented below share a single source sample, sequenced in a study of cytomegalovirus exposure and HLA in healthy donors. In the PCR, 60 Vbeta and 13 Jbeta primers were used. Clones were read by immunoSEQ multiplex PCR, and TCRdb kept only the in-frame ones, dropping some. Of 160,000 or so clones in the sample, approximately 86% were seen once. Input material: PBMCs. The receptor source for this set is a woman between 18 and 29 years old in good health and CMV-seronegative.

The chain is built from TRBV25-1 and TRBJ2-3; the D is unclear. Trimming took off 3 bases at V and 2 bases at J, with 15 bases between the two ends. The CDR3 contains 16 residues. Germline values: CDR1 MGHDK, CDR2 SYGVNS. CDR3 amino acids: CASSEGKLGSTDTQYF. CDR3 nucleotides: TGTGCCAGCAGTGAGGGTAAGCTAGGCTCCACAGATACGCAGTATTTT.

The chain uses TRBV19 and TRBJ2-3; TRBD2 agrees at 9 bases. CDR1 is LNHDA and CDR2 is SQIVND in the germline V gene (reference sequence). The CDR3 consists of 16 residues. V shed 5 bases, J shed 1 base, and the junction held 7 bases outside the gene matches. CDR3 nucleotide sequence: TGTGCCAGTAGTCTTCAGCGGGGGGCCCGCACAGATACGCAGTATTTT. Translated, it gives CASSLQRGARTDTQYF.

This chain connects TRBV5-3 to TRBJ1-1; no clear D gene. TRBV5-3 is known as an ORF, though its function is uncertain. The CDR3 has 13 residues. V lost 3 bases to trimming and J lost 5 bases, with 11 bases between them. The CDR3 nucleotides are TGTGCCAGAAGCTCCCCAGGTTGGACTGAAGCTTTCTTT. Protein: CARSSPGWTEAFF.

The chain combines TRBV7-2 with TRBJ2-3; no firm D call. Germline V gene lookup returns CDR1 SGHTA and CDR2 FQGNSA. Trimming took off 6 bases at V and 0 bases at J, with 7 bases between the two ends. The CDR3 is 13 residues long. The CDR3 nucleotides read TGTGCCAGCAGGCCCACTAGCACAGATACGCAGTATTTT. The encoded protein is CASRPTSTDTQYF.

This rearrangement joins TRBV30 to TRBJ2-1, with 7 bases identical to TRBD2. Germline V gene data show CDR1 as GTSNPN and CDR2 as SVGIG (reference sequence). The V segment lost 5 bases and the J segment 3 bases; nucleotides outside the gene matches: 7. This CDR3 has 14 residues. Here the CDR3 DNA reads TGTGCCTGGGAGCGGGGAGTGGGCTACAATGAGCAGTTCTTC. It codes for CAWERGVGYNEQFF.

In this sample, this clone turned up a few times. The J gene is TRBJ2-7, the V gene TRBV11-3; possibly TRBD2 for D (5 bases). Germline CDR1 and CDR2: SGHNT and YENEEA. The CDR3 spans 13 residues. V was cut by 11 bases and J by 3 bases, with 17 bases left in between. This chain's CDR3 is CALAPGSVYEQYF. The CDR3 DNA is TGTGCCCTCGCACCTGGGAGCGTCTACGAGCAGTACTTC.

The chain couples TRBV5-1 to TRBJ2-5; TRBD1 matches at 12 bases. This CDR3 contains 15 residues. V shed 4 bases and J 4 bases; nucleotides not matched to a gene: 5. Germline V lookup: CDR1 SGHRS, CDR2 YFSETQ. The CDR3 region has the DNA TGCGCCAGCAGCGGGGGGGACAGGGGGCTAGAGACCCAGTACTTC. Translated, it gives CASSGGDRGLETQYF.

This clone was picked up one time. The genes are TRBV29-1 and TRBJ1-1; D gene uncertain. Germline CDR1 SQVTM, CDR2 ANQGSEA. V was clipped by 2 bases and J by 9 bases, with 16 bases between them. This CDR3 is built from 13 residues. For the CDR3, the DNA is TGCAGCGTTGAACTGGACTTACGGTCCCAAGCTTTCTTT. Translated, it gives CSVELDLRSQAFF. The full variable domain, its missing parts supplied by reference TRBV29-1 and TRBJ1-1, is SAVISQKPSRDICQRGTSLTIQCQVDSQVTMMFWYRQQPGQSLTLIATANQGSEATYESGFVIDKFPISRPNLTFSTLTVSNMSPEDSSIYLCSVELDLRSQAFFGQGTRLTVV.

The V and J genes are TRBV6-5 and TRBJ2-3; 10 bases agree with TRBD1. The CDR3 has 15 residues. Unmatched junction bases numbered 4, after V lost 5 bases and J lost 2 bases. CDR1 and CDR2 (germline): MNHEY, SVGAGI. The CDR3 nucleotides are TGTGCCAGCAGTGCCGGGACAGGGGCCACAGATACGCAGTATTTT. It is translated as CASSAGTGATDTQYF.

The chain carries TRBV27 and TRBJ2-1, with 8 positions matching TRBD2. There are 17 residues in the CDR3. The germline V gene encodes CDR1 MNHEY and CDR2 SMNVEV (reference sequence). Germline trimming cut 1 base from V and 5 bases from J; bases unmatched to any gene: 10. CDR3: CASSLWAGGLANNEQFF. In nucleotides, the CDR3 is TGTGCCAGCAGTTTATGGGCGGGGGGCCTGGCGAACAATGAGCAGTTCTTC.

CDR3 nucleotides: TGTGCCAGCAGTGAAGATGAGCGGGGCGCTAGCACAGATACGCAGTATTTT. Its protein product is CASSEDERGASTDTQYF. J is TRBJ2-3 and V is TRBV6-1; 7 bases match TRBD2. Germline CDR1 MNHNS, CDR2 SASEGT. Trimming took 1 base from V and 0 from J; bases not matched to a gene: 7. The length of the CDR3 is 17 residues.

This chain links TRBV6-5 with TRBJ1-1; 8 nucleotides align to TRBD1. The CDR3 totals 14 residues. From germline, CDR1 is MNHEY and CDR2 SVGAGI. The V and J ends lost 8 bases and 3 bases, in that order; junction bases with no gene match: 8. Here the CDR3 reads CASAVQGADTEAFF. As DNA, the CDR3 is TGTGCCAGCGCGGTTCAGGGGGCGGACACTGAAGCTTTCTTT.